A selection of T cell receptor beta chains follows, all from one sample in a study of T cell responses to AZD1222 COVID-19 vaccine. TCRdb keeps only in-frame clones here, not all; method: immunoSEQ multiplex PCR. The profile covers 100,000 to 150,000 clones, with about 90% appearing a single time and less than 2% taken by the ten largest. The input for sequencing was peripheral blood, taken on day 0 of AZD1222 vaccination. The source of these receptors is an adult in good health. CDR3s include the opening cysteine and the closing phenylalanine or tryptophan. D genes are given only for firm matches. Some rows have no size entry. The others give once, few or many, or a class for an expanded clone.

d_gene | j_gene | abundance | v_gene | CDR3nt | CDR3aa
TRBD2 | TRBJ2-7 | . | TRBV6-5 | TGTGCCAGCAGTTACTCGGCGGGAGGGAACTACGAGCAGTACTTC | CASSYSAGGNYEQYF
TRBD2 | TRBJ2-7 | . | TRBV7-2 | TGTGCCAGCAGCGCAACGGGACTAGTGAACGAGCAGTACTTC | CASSATGLVNEQYF
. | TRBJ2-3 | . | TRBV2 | TGTGCCAGCGGGGCGGACAGTTCCACAGATACGCAGTATTTT | CASGADSSTDTQYF
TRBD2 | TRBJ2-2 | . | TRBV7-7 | TGTGCCAGCAGCAAACTAGCGGGAGAGCTCGGGGAGCTGTTTTTT | CASSKLAGELGELFF
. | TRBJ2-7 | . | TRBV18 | TGTGCCAGCTCACCACCGGTAGGCGGTGGTCGATCTTGGGGTGAGCAGTACTTC | CASSPPVGGGRSWGEQYF
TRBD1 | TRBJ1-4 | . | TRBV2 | TGTGCCAGCAGTGAACCGACAGGGAATGAAAAACTGTTTTTT | CASSEPTGNEKLFF
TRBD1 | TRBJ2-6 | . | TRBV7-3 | TGTGCCAGCAGCCCTACAGGGGGTAGTAGCTCTGGGGCCAACGTCCTGACTTTC | CASSPTGGSSSGANVLTF
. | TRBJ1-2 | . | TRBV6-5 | TGTGCCAGCAGAATGACAACCATATCTAACTATGGCTACACCTTC | CASRMTTISNYGYTF
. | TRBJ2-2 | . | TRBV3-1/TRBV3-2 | TGTGCCAGCAGCCAAAGAGGCACCGGGGAGCTGTTTTTT | CASSQRGTGELFF
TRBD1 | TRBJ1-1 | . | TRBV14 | TGTGCCAGCAGGACTACAGGGGGGGAAAACACTGAAGCTTTCTTT | CASRTTGGENTEAFF
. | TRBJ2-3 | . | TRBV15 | TGTGCCACCAGCAGAGATACCCATACGCAGTATTTT | CATSRDTHTQYF
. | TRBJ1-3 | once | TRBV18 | TGTGCCAGCTCACCACCGCAGGGGAGTGGAAACACCATATATTTT | CASSPPQGSGNTIYF
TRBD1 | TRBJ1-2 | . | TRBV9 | TGTGCCAGCAGCGGCACAGGGGCTGCGGGAAATGGCTACACCTTC | CASSGTGAAGNGYTF
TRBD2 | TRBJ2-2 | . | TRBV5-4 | TGTGCCAGCAGCTGGGGGACTAGCGGGGTGAAGACCGGGGAGCTGTTTTTT | CASSWGTSGVKTGELFF
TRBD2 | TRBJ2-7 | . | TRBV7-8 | TGTGCCAGCAGCTTAGCCGGCGGGGGGGCCGTTGACGAGCAGTACTTC | CASSLAGGGAVDEQYF
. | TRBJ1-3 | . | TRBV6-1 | TGTGCCAGCAGTGTGGGGGAAACAGCCTCTGGAAACACCATATATTTT | CASSVGETASGNTIYF
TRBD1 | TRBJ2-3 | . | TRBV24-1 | TGTGCCACCAGTGATCCCCAGGGGGCAGATACGCAGTATTTT | CATSDPQGADTQYF
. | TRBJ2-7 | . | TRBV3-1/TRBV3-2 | TGTGCCAGCAGCCAAGGCCCCGGCAGCTACGAGCAGTACTTC | CASSQGPGSYEQYF
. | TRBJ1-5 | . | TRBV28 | TGTGCCAGCAGTTTATCGGCAGAGTTTAATCAGCCCCAGCATTTT | CASSLSAEFNQPQHF
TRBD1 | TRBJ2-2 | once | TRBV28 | TGTGCCAGCAGTTTAGGACAGGTGGGCGGGGAGCTGTTTTTT | CASSLGQVGGELFF
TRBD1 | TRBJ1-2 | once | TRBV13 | TGTGCCAGCAGTCTGGCGACAGGGGTGTATGGCTACACCTTC | CASSLATGVYGYTF
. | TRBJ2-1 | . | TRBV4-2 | TGTGCCAGCAGCCCCGGGACCGGACTCAACGACAATGAGCAGTTCTTC | CASSPGTGLNDNEQFF
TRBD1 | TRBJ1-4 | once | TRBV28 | TGTGCCAGCAGTTCACAGGGGGCTTCGAATGAAAAACTGTTTTTT | CASSSQGASNEKLFF
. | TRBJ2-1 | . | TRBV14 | TGTGCCAGCGGTGTAAACTCACATTCAGGGAGGTTCTTC | CASGVNSHSGRFF
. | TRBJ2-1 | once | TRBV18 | TGTGCCAGCTCCCAGGGGCTTGGGGGCGTCTGGGTCTTC | CASSQGLGGVWVF
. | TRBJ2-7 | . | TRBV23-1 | TGCGCCAGCAGTCAATCGGGCAGGTCTTCCTACGAGCAGTACTTC | CASSQSGRSSYEQYF
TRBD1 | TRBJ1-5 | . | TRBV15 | TGTGCCACCAGCAAGACAGGGTCGGGGCAGCCCCAGCATTTT | CATSKTGSGQPQHF
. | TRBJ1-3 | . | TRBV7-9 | TGTGCCAGCAGCTTAGATCAGTCTGGAAACACCATATATTTT | CASSLDQSGNTIYF
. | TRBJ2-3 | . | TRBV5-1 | TGCGCCAGCAGCTTGCAGGGGGAGGCAGATACGCAGTATTTT | CASSLQGEADTQYF
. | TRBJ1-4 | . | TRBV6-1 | TGTGCCAGCAGTGAATCTGGGGGTCTCGAAAAACTGTTTTTT | CASSESGGLEKLFF
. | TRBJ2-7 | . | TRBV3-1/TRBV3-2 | TGTGCCAGCAGCCAAGTGGGGGGCGCCTACGAGCAGTACTTC | CASSQVGGAYEQYF
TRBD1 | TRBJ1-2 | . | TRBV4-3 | TGCGCCAGCAGCCAAGATGGGACAGGGAGGAAGTATGGCTACACCTTC | CASSQDGTGRKYGYTF
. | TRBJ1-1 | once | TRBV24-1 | TGTGCCACCAGACGGACGATGAACACTGAAGCTTTCTTT | CATRRTMNTEAFF
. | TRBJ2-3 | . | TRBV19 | TGTGCCAGTAGTATGGCCGCCACAGATACGCAGTATTTT | CASSMAATDTQYF
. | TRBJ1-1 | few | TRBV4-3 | TGCGCCAGCAGCCAAGCGGTCAGGGCGAACACTGAAGCTTTCTTT | CASSQAVRANTEAFF
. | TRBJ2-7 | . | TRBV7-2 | TGTGCCAGCAGGGGGTTGGGGGGCAGGAACGGGACGACTCCCTACGAGCAGTACTTC | CASRGLGGRNGTTPYEQYF
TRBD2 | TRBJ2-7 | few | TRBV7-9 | TGTGCCAGCAGCGTCACCGGGACTAGCTCCTACGAGCAGTACTTC | CASSVTGTSSYEQYF
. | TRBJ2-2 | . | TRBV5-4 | TGTGCCAGCAGCTTGGAGGGATCGAACACCGGGGAGCTGTTTTTT | CASSLEGSNTGELFF
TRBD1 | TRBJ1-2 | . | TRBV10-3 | TGTGCCATCATCGAGGACAGGACAAACTATGGCTACACCTTC | CAIIEDRTNYGYTF
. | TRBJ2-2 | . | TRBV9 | TGTGCCAGCACAGCCCACTTCACAGGGCCCGCTGCGGGCACCGGGGAGCTGTTTTTT | CASTAHFTGPAAGTGELFF
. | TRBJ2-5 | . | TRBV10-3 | TGTGCCATCAGGGGGGGGACAGTTCAAGAGACCCAGTACTTC | CAIRGGTVQETQYF
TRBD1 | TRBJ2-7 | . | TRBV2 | TGTGCCAGTGGGGACAGGGGCTACGAGCAGTACTTC | CASGDRGYEQYF
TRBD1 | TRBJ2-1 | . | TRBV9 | TGTGCCAGCAGCCCACAGGGGGTGGACTACAATGAGCAGTTCTTC | CASSPQGVDYNEQFF
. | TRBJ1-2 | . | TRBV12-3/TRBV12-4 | TGTGCCAGCAGTCCCACAGTACTGTATGGCTACACCTTC | CASSPTVLYGYTF
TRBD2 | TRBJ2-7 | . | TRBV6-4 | TGTGCCAGCAGTGACTCGGCGGGAGACGAGCAGTACTTC | CASSDSAGDEQYF
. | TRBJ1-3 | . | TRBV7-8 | TGTGCCAGCAGCTTAGAGACGTCGGCTGGAAACACCATATATTTT | CASSLETSAGNTIYF
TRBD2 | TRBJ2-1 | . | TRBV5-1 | TGCGCCAGCAGCTCCGGGGGGGACTGGTACAATGAGCAGTTCTTC | CASSSGGDWYNEQFF
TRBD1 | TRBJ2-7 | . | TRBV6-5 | TGTGCCAGCAGGGGACAGGGACAACGATACGAGCAGTACTTC | CASRGQGQRYEQYF
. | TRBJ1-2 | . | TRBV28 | TGTGCCAGCAGCGGGGCGGCATATCGCTACACCTTC | CASSGAAYRYTF
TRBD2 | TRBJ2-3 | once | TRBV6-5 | TGTGCCAGCAGTTACTCGATAGTTGGGGCGGGAGCTACGCAGTATTTT | CASSYSIVGAGATQYF
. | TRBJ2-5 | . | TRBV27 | TGTGCCAGCAGTTTGGGGCTGACAGCCGTGGCCCAAGAGACCCAGTACTTC | CASSLGLTAVAQETQYF
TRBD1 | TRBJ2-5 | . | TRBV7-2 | TGTGCCAGCAGCTCTACCGGACAGGGGGCTAGGTCCCAGTACTTC | CASSSTGQGARSQYF
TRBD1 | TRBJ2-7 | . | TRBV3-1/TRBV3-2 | TGTGCCAGCAGCCAAGAGTGGACAGGGGTTAGCGAGCAGTACTTC | CASSQEWTGVSEQYF
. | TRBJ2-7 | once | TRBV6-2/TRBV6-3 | TGTGCCAGCAGTTACCCTCGGGACTCCGTGGGCCACGAGCAGTACTTC | CASSYPRDSVGHEQYF
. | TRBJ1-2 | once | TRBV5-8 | TGTGCCAGCAGCTCCTACGGGGGAGGGGGCTACACCTTC | CASSSYGGGGYTF
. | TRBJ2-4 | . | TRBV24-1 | TGTGCCACCAGTGACTCCACCCTCCCTGGGGCAGCCAAAAACATTCAGTACTTC | CATSDSTLPGAAKNIQYF
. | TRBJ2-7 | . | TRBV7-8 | TGTGCCAGCAGCTTAGGCCCGACAGTTTGGGCGGAGGAGCAGTACTTC | CASSLGPTVWAEEQYF
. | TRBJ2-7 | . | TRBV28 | TGTGCCAGCAGTTTACCCGCCCCAGAGCAGTACTTC | CASSLPAPEQYF
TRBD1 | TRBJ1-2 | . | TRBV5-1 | TGCGCCAGCCGCTCTGGAGACAGGGGGCATGGCTACACCTTC | CASRSGDRGHGYTF